This T cell receptor (beta chain) was captured in a study of shared clonotypes between healthy human individuals. In the study overall: Researchers assigned three CD4 naive, three CD4 memory, two CD8 naive and one CD8 memory plate to each donor.

Remarks on this clone: The antigen remains undetermined.

Study-level results: Memory subsets generally showed smaller estimated richness than naive subsets did.

CDR1 and CDR2 (germline): SGHRS, YFSETQ. The CDR3 runs 14 residues. The ends were cut back, 0 bases at V and 6 bases at J, with 10 bases in the middle. TCRdb's copy holds only in-frame clones and misses some; the assay was immunoSEQ multiplex PCR. The sample records around 1,100,000 clones, around three quarters being singletons. The chain links TRBV5-1 to TRBJ1-5; D gene ambiguous. Specimen: memory CD4+ T cells from PBMCs. Regarding subset: CD45RA-negative fraction. The TCR comes from a man aged 18-30 years in good health. Some clones in this sample may be carry-over from other donors' samples. CDR3 nucleotides: TGCGCCAGCAGCTTGGAACCCGGGGTTCAGCCCCAGCATTTT. Translating it yields CASSLEPGVQPQHF. The entire variable domain, with the rest obtained from reference TRBV5-1 and TRBJ1-5, is as follows: KAGVTQTPRYLIKTRGQQVTLSCSPISGHRSVSWYQQTPGQGLQFLFEYFSETQRNKGNFPGRFSGRQFSNSRSEMNVSTLELGDSALYLCASSLEPGVQPQHFGDGTRLSIL.